One and the same sample provided the 18 T cell receptor beta chains below, sequenced in a study of human T cells and chemical hapten exposure. TCRdb processed the RACE reads anew with MiXCR; each CDR3 protein has one entry. The sample records approximately 80,000 distinct CDR3 sequences, about 10% being singletons. Regarding time point: patch test 2, 6 weeks after DPC sensitization. Indicated treatment: therapeutic diphenylcyclopropenone sensitization with weekly scalp DPC. The material was whole blood, obtained in connection with sensitization to the hapten diphenylcyclopropenone (DPC). Every receptor here comes from a woman in her forties or fifties with alopecia areata. Some clones in this sample may be carry-over from other donors' samples.

This clonotype was seen a few times. The chain links TRBV18 to TRBJ1-1; TRBD1 aligns across 7 bases. Germline CDR1 reads KGHSH; CDR2 reads LQKENI. This CDR3 is built from 12 residues. With V trimmed by 6 bases and J by 10 bases, 8 bases remained unmatched. CDR3 DNA: TGTGCCAGCTCGGAAAACGCAGGGGGAGCTTTCTTT. This codes for CASSENAGGAFF. Complete variable domain (other parts from reference TRBV18 and TRBJ1-1): NAGVMQNPRHLVRRRGQEARLRCSPMKGHSHVYWYRQLPEEGLKFMVYLQKENIIDESGMPKERFSAEFPKEGPSILRIQQVVRGDSAAYFCASSENAGGAFFGQGTRLTVV.

This clonotype was found a few times. This chain connects TRBV30 to TRBJ1-5, with 9 bases aligning to TRBD1. This CDR3 region has 17 residues. V was clipped by 2 bases and J by 4 bases; unmatched bases: 12. Germline V lookup: CDR1 GTSNPN, CDR2 SVGIG (reference sequence). CDR3 loop: CAWSSRKGTGHNQPQHF. In DNA form, the CDR3 reads TGTGCCTGGAGTTCGAGGAAAGGGACAGGGCATAATCAGCCCCAGCATTTT.

The rearrangement uses TRBV5-6 and TRBJ2-1; 15 bases fit TRBD2. Germline V gene sequence: CDR1 SGHDT, CDR2 YYEEEE. The CDR3 sequence is 17 residues long. Trimming at V came to 4 bases and at J to 3 bases, leaving 5 bases not matched to a gene. CDR3 bases: TGTGCCAGCAGCCAGGGACTAGCGGGAGGATTCTACAATGAGCAGTTCTTC. It is translated as CASSQGLAGGFYNEQFF.

This clonotype was counted at least ten times. The J gene is TRBJ2-3, the V gene TRBV6-5, with 10 bases lining up with TRBD1. Germline loops: CDR1 MNHEY, CDR2 SVGAGI. The CDR3 contains 15 residues. V was pared by 5 bases and J by 5 bases, with 7 bases of the junction left unmatched. CDR3 loop: CASSLRTGGRDTQYF. As DNA, the CDR3 is TGTGCCAGCAGTCTCCGGACAGGGGGAAGAGATACGCAGTATTTT.

This clonotype was recorded a few times. The CDR3 DNA reads as TGTGCCAGCAGTGGGGGACTAGCGGGGTACAATGAGCAGTTCTTC. Protein: CASSGGLAGYNEQFF. This sequence joins TRBV2 and TRBJ2-1, with 13 bases aligning to TRBD2. The junction had 1 base not matched to a gene; V was cut back by 4 bases and J by 4 bases. Germline CDR1 and CDR2: SNHLY and FYNNEI. The CDR3 runs 15 residues.

The chain joins TRBV29-1 to TRBJ1-1; no definite D call. Per germline, CDR1 SQVTM and CDR2 ANQGSEA. The CDR3 runs 11 residues. The V and J ends lost 6 bases and 10 bases respectively, with 15 bases between them. Here the CDR3 reads CSVGSGVRAFF. The CDR3 DNA reads as TGCAGCGTGGGTAGTGGCGTGCGAGCTTTCTTT.

This clonotype has ten or more counts. The chain couples TRBV18 to TRBJ1-1, with 7 bases fitting TRBD1. V lost 6 bases to trimming and J lost 1 base; unmatched junction nucleotides: 8. The CDR3 is 15 amino acids. Germline CDR1 is KGHSH and CDR2 is LQKENI. The CDR3 nucleotides read TGTGCCAGCTCCCCAATGGGGACAGAGAACACTGAAGCTTTCTTT. Translated, it gives CASSPMGTENTEAFF. Full variable domain (outside the CDR3, taken from reference TRBV18 and TRBJ1-1): NAGVMQNPRHLVRRRGQEARLRCSPMKGHSHVYWYRQLPEEGLKFMVYLQKENIIDESGMPKERFSAEFPKEGPSILRIQQVVRGDSAAYFCASSPMGTENTEAFFGQGTRLTVV.

This chain joins TRBV20-1 and TRBJ2-5, with 13 bases matching TRBD2. Per germline, CDR1 DFQATT and CDR2 SNEGSKA (reference sequence). CDR3 length: 18 amino acids. The V gene end was trimmed by 5 bases and the J gene end by 1 base; junction bases not matched to a gene: 13. The CDR3 nucleotides read TGCAGTGCTTGGCTCGGACTAGCGGGAGTTTTGGGCCAAGAGACCCAGTACTTC. Amino acids: CSAWLGLAGVLGQETQYF.

The table lists this clonotype with a few counts. The rearrangement joins TRBV20-1 to TRBJ2-7, with TRBD1 identical over 7 bases. Germline V lookup: CDR1 DFQATT, CDR2 SNEGSKA (reference sequence). CDR3 length equals 13 residues. The V and J ends lost 5 bases and 5 bases, in that order; junction bases with no gene match: 9. The CDR3 DNA sequence: TGCAGTGCTCAACAGGGGACGCGCGACGAGCAGTACTTC. Translation: CSAQQGTRDEQYF.

This clonotype was detected many times. The chain is built from TRBV3-1 and TRBJ1-1; D is possibly TRBD1 (5 bases). This CDR3 is 13 amino acids long. V lost 2 bases to trimming and J lost 10 bases, with 14 bases between them. From germline, CDR1 is LGHDT and CDR2 YNNKEL (reference sequence). CDR3 region: CASSQSGPTGAFF. CDR3 sequence (DNA): TGTGCCAGCAGCCAAAGTGGTCCCACAGGAGCTTTCTTT.

The table lists this clonotype with a few counts. The gene calls are TRBV10-2 and TRBJ1-1; TRBD1 matches 7 bases. Germline values: CDR1 WSHSY, CDR2 SAAADI. The CDR3 loop spans 13 amino acids. J gave up 4 bases and V 8 bases, and 7 bases lay outside the gene matches. CDR3 amino acids: CASYKRQGTEAFF. The CDR3 DNA follows: TGCGCCAGCTACAAAAGACAGGGCACTGAAGCTTTCTTT.

The rearrangement joins TRBV18 to TRBJ1-1; tentatively, D is TRBD1 (6 bases). CDR3 length: 16 amino acids. Germline V gives CDR1 KGHSH, CDR2 LQKENI. The V and J ends lost 8 bases and 0 bases respectively, with 19 bases between them. CDR3 in amino acids: CASSLVAGAMNTEAFF. CDR3 sequence (DNA): TGTGCCAGCAGCCTTGTAGCAGGGGCTATGAACACTGAAGCTTTCTTT.

This clonotype was observed a few times. The chain is built from TRBV11-2 and TRBJ2-7, with D possibly being TRBD1 (6 bases). Germline lookup yields CDR1 SGHAT and CDR2 FQNNGV. Trimming removed 1 base from V and 6 bases from J, with 19 bases in between. The CDR3 is 16 residues long. The CDR3 loop reads CASSLGRGTAECEQYF. The DNA for the CDR3 is TGTGCCAGCAGCTTAGGTAGGGGGACCGCGGAATGCGAGCAGTACTTC.

This clonotype was seen ten or more times. The chain couples TRBV7-6 to TRBJ2-1; 12 nucleotides line up with TRBD2. CDR3 size: 16 residues. The J segment lost 8 bases and the V segment lost 6 bases, leaving 11 bases of the junction unmatched. The V gene's germline CDR1 is SGHVS and CDR2 FNYEAQ. CDR3 DNA sequence: TGTGCCAGCAGTCCGGCCGCCGGACTAGCGGGATATGAGCAGTTCTTC. Residues: CASSPAAGLAGYEQFF.

Many counts were recorded for this clonotype. The gene calls are TRBV7-9 and TRBJ2-5, with D possibly matching TRBD2 (6 bases). CDR3 length: 14 amino acids. Deletions cut 5 bases from V and 2 bases from J, with 12 bases between. Looked up from germline, CDR1 is SEHNR and CDR2 is FQNEAQ (reference sequence). CDR3 protein: CASSPRTNQETQYF. CDR3 bases: TGTGCCAGCAGCCCCCGGACTAATCAAGAGACCCAGTACTTC.

Ten or more counts support this clonotype. V is TRBV7-9 and J is TRBJ2-7; no clear D. Germline-derived CDR1 and CDR2 are SEHNR and FQNEAQ (reference sequence). V dropped 5 bases and J dropped 7 bases, with 12 bases sitting between them. The CDR3 has 12 amino acids. This chain's CDR3 is CASSETRTEQYF. As DNA, the CDR3 is TGTGCCAGCAGCGAAACCCGCACAGAGCAGTACTTC.

This clonotype was counted between two and nine times. The gene calls are TRBV2 and TRBJ2-7, with 8 bases lining up with TRBD2. In germline, CDR1 is SNHLY, CDR2 FYNNEI. The CDR3 is 15 amino acids. The V and J ends lost 6 bases and 0 bases, in that order; junction bases with no gene match: 7. CDR3 residues: CASSYSGANSYEQYF. CDR3 coding DNA: TGTGCCAGCAGCTATAGCGGGGCTAACTCCTACGAGCAGTACTTC. The variable domain in full, with the rest retrieved from reference TRBV2 and TRBJ2-7, is EPEVTQTPSHQVTQMGQEVILRCVPISNHLYFYWYRQILGQKVEFLVSFYNNEISEKSEIFDDQFSVERPDGSNFTLKIRSTKLEDSAMYFCASSYSGANSYEQYFGPGTRLTVT.

Comments on this clonotype: One end of the junction varies from germline; a read error may be responsible. The chain links TRBV27 to TRBJ1-2; 10 bases match TRBD1. The germline V gene has CDR1 MNHEY and CDR2 SMNVEV (reference sequence). The CDR3 has 13 amino acids. The CDR3 DNA reads as TGTGCCAGCACTGGACAGGGGGACTCGCTGGTCTCTTTC. Translation: CASTGQGDSLVSF.